The subject of this entry is one TCR beta chain. Its specific antigen is unknown. Per-nucleotide qualities are absent, and no much larger clonotype sits a single base away. These data belong to a study of blood T cell repertoires in COVID-19 (dated by TCRdb to about 2020). About the investigation overall: Collaborator samples came from the United States, Italy and Spain and covered acute and convalescent phases of COVID-19. The prospective study material was composed of cDNA or gDNA derived from T cells, B-cell-depleted T cells, or PBMCs. Subjects who had been exposed to COVID-19, were actively infected with it, or had recovered from it provided the deeply sampled blood TCRbeta repertoires that made up the dataset. A freely available public database, intended as a resource for researchers studying the immune response to SARS-CoV-2, is where the repertoires were released. Samples came from the ongoing ImmuneRACE study (first 160 participants) plus 1,254 subjects from 6 global collaborators. The sample metadata nearly always contained a de-identified subject ID, COVID-19 status, age in years and sex. Where available, HLA class I and class II types were taken from metadata supplied by the sample provider and were not determined by assay-based typing. The research as a whole found: How much clinical and demographic metadata was included differed by source and by participant, and the metadata was provided uncurated.

TCRbeta CDR3 regions were amplified from genomic DNA by means of the immunoSEQ Assay, a bias-controlled multiplex PCR. The authors processed their data as follows. The number of nucleated cells in each sample was estimated from the amplification of reference gene primers within the assay. To quantify the absolute abundance of each unique TCRbeta CDR3 rearrangement, sequence reads were collapsed and filtered. For each sample, productive Simpson clonality was calculated as the square root of Simpson's diversity index across productive rearrangements. TCRdb mirrors the immuneACCESS table, restricted to in-frame sequences. Some clones are absent from its copies; in checked studies, under half trace to an unresolved V gene, and the reason for the others is unknown. D and trimming come from the DNA, and the V and J calls and clone size come from that table. The sample table contains 300,000 to 400,000 clones; only one count was recorded for around four fifths of them. The biggest ten clones account for 2.5% to 3% of the sample.

CDR1 and CDR2 (SNHLY, FYNNEI) derive from the germline V gene. Its CDR3 holds 15 amino acids, cysteine through phenylalanine. The entry retains the CDR3 DNA only, 45 bases that are in frame from base 1. Trimming takes 3 bases off V and 0 bases off J; junction bases not matched to a gene: 2. Whole blood was collected in K2EDTA tubes by collaborating institutions according to the institutions' own protocols. Collaborator samples were shipped for TCRbeta analysis as frozen whole blood, isolated PBMCs, or DNA extracted from either sample type. Source material: peripheral blood. The chain uses TRBV2 and TRBJ1-2; 9 junctional bases match TRBD1. The sequence was obtained from a man aged 25-45 years with active or convalescent COVID-19. The DNA sequence is as follows: TGTGCCAGCAGTGAGCGACAGGGGGCTAACTATGGCTACACCTTC. Its coded protein is CASSERQGANYGYTF.